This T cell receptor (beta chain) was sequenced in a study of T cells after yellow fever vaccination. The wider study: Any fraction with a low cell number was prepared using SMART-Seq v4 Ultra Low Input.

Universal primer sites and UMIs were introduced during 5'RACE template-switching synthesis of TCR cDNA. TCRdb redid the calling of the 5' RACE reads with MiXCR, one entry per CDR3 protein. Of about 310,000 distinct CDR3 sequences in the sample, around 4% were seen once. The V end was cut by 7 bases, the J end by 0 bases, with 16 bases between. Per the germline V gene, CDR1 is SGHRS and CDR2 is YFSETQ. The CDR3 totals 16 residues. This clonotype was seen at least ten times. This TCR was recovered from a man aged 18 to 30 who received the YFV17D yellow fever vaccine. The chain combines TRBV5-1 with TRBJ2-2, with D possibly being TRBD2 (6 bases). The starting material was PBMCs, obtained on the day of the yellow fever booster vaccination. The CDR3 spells CASAAGNYANTGELFF. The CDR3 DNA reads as TGCGCCAGCGCGGCGGGGAACTACGCGAACACCGGGGAGCTGTTTTTT. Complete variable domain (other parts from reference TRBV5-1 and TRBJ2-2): KAGVTQTPRYLIKTRGQQVTLSCSPISGHRSVSWYQQTPGQGLQFLFEYFSETQRNKGNFPGRFSGRQFSNSRSEMNVSTLELGDSALYLCASAAGNYANTGELFFGEGSRLTVL.